The present TCR beta chain was sequenced within a study of Graves' ophthalmopathy and Graves' hyperthyroidism (dated by TCRdb to between 2017 and 2018). Regarding the research as a whole: Peripheral blood was collected at initial diagnosis, before any treatment. In about six hyperthyroidism patients, the T-cell repertoires found in thyroid tissue were compared with those found in blood. In total, approximately 130 blood samples were TCR-sequenced: around 42 ophthalmopathy, under 85 hyperthyroidism and roughly 17 hyperthyroidism-to-ophthalmopathy patients. An independent validation cohort comprised 18 hyperthyroidism patients and some 16 patients who later progressed from hyperthyroidism to ophthalmopathy. The study used signatures of the TCR beta repertoire to tell Graves' ophthalmopathy apart from Graves' hyperthyroidism and to predict which patients would progress to ophthalmopathy. To explore V-J signatures distinguishing ophthalmopathy from hyperthyroidism, a discovery set of around 97 patients (43 ophthalmopathy, 55 to 60 stable hyperthyroidism) was enrolled. Following sample collection, hyperthyroidism patients were given methimazole at a starting dose of 30 mg daily, and ophthalmopathy patients were given high-dose intravenous methylprednisolone. Broad study findings and their caveats: In validation, the model predicted ophthalmopathy progression with roughly 68% sensitivity and roughly 78% specificity; about a dozen predicted patients were CT-confirmed with GO in a median of approximately 6.5 months. Most of the expanded thyroid clonotypes with a frequency above 0.001 were also detected in blood, and it was suggested that the thyroid immune response may be reflected by blood repertoires. Sample size was not statistically predetermined, and group allocation was not concealed from the investigators. In cross-validation, the 13-signature model distinguished ophthalmopathy from stable hyperthyroidism with 87.88% sensitivity and over 81% specificity, while in the test set the corresponding values were 80% and 75%.

TCR beta CDR3 regions were amplified from RNA transcripts for repertoire sequencing. The first round of RT-PCR was done with HTBI primers and the Qiagen OneStep RT-PCR kit, and was followed by a second round of multiplex PCR, then size selection and purification. Libraries were sequenced on an Illumina HiSeq2000 using paired-end 100 bp reads. In the authors' own workflow: SOAPnuke was used to process the reads, removing any read that contained adapters or uncalled bases, had a mean Phred below 15, or lacked an exact match to the constant primer or identifier. COPE v1.2.5 was used to merge the high-quality paired reads. Each unique nucleotide sequence was defined as a clonotype, and clonotypes were aligned to IMGT TRB V, D and J references with MiTCR v1.1. The analysis was limited to V-J combinations with a frequency above 0.0001, which together covered 98% to 99.2% of repertoires. For each V-J combination, a TCR clonal expansion and chaos score was defined as the ratio of F50 clonal expansion to chaos observed in the TCRdist matrix. Welch's t-statistics and random forest were used to reduce features to about a dozen V-J combinations, which were fed into a naive Bayes classifier. The similarity between thyroid and blood repertoires was quantified using the Morisita-Horn index. TCRdb reran the public reads through fastp at Q25 and MiXCR, keeping productive beta chains. Every entry covers one CDR3 protein and lists the most common genes and DNA from its rows. The authors' filters were not applied to this entry. For this sample there are some 250,000 distinct CDR3 sequences; around 50% appear just once. Less than 50% of the sample is taken by the ten largest.

After removal of 1 base from V and 4 bases from J, the junction retains 10 bases not matched to a gene. There are 17 amino acids in the CDR3, from cysteine to phenylalanine inclusive. Of all the DNA, just the CDR3 is kept, 51 bases in frame from base 1. The germline V gene supplies CDR1 MNHEY and CDR2 SVGAGI. A note on this clonotype: Its antigen is not yet known. No base-level quality is on record; no much larger clone is a single base apart.

The ophthalmopathy patients had moderately to severely active disease, with a Clinical Activity Score of 3 or higher, a NOSPECS grade of 4 or higher, and a disease duration of less than 3 months. Patients were excluded if they had other autoimmune diseases, uncontrolled infections, pregnancy or lactation. Clinical symptoms, serum thyroxine, TRAb, thyroid ultrasound and orbital computed tomography formed the basis of the diagnosis. PBMCs were isolated from about 9.2 ml of fresh peripheral blood by Ficoll-Paque density gradient centrifugation. Trizol reagent was used to extract the total RNA, and its quality was then checked on an Agilent 2100 Bioanalyzer.

Source material: peripheral blood. The sequence is built from TRBV6-5 and TRBJ1-5; 7 bases in between match TRBD1. This TCR was sampled from an adult man with Graves' ophthalmopathy. Read as DNA, the sequence is TGTGCCAGCAGTTACTTGAAGTCCGGGACAGAGAATCAGCCCCAGCATTTT. This gives the protein CASSYLKSGTENQPQHF.